These 4 T cell receptor beta chains came from one sample sequenced in a study of blood T cells in healthy people across ages. Primed by a sample-barcoded 5' primer and a J-beta primer mix, a second PCR proceeded for about 6 to 11 cycles. A single record per CDR3 protein comes from TCRdb applying MiXCR to the 5' RACE reads. Of 550,000 to 600,000 distinct CDR3 sequences in the sample, approximately 27% were seen once. What was sequenced was blood. The receptors were gathered from a woman in her seventies in good health.

This clonotype was detected a few times. The rearrangement joins TRBV7-9 to TRBJ1-4, with D uncertain. The germline V and J ends were trimmed by 3 bases and 8 bases, with 16 bases remaining between them. CDR1 SEHNR and CDR2 FQNEAQ come from the germline V gene (reference sequence). This CDR3 has 15 residues. The CDR3 DNA reads as TGTGCCAGCAGCTTGTCACGTGTGGTGGAAGAAAAACTGTTTTTT. Its translation: CASSLSRVVEEKLFF.

This rearrangement joins TRBV5-1 to TRBJ2-1; 15 nucleotides line up with TRBD2. V dropped 0 bases and J dropped 10; count of bases not matched to a gene: 8. This CDR3 is built from 17 residues. Per the germline V gene, CDR1 is SGHRS and CDR2 is YFSETQ. The CDR3 here is CASSLGRTSGGAQEQFF. The CDR3 nucleotides read TGCGCCAGCAGCTTGGGCCGGACTAGCGGGGGGGCCCAGGAGCAGTTCTTC.

A few counts support this clonotype. The chain joins TRBV5-1 to TRBJ2-7; perhaps TRBD1 as D (6 bases). In germline, CDR1 is SGHRS, CDR2 YFSETQ. Trimming removed 0 bases from V and 2 bases from J, with 9 bases in between. This CDR3 contains 14 residues. The chain's CDR3 is CASSLASGAYEQYF. CDR3 nucleotide sequence: TGCGCCAGCAGCTTGGCCTCAGGGGCCTACGAGCAGTACTTC.

The chain carries TRBV20-1 and TRBJ2-3; TRBD2 aligns across 9 bases. The junction had 9 bases not matched to a gene; V was cut back by 4 bases and J by 4 bases. CDR1 is DFQATT, CDR2 SNEGSKA, per germline (reference sequence). The CDR3 has 15 residues. The CDR3 protein is CSAIRGLAIADTQYF. CDR3 in DNA: TGCAGTGCTATCCGAGGACTAGCGATTGCAGATACGCAGTATTTT.